This entry lists 13 T cell receptor beta chains sequenced from one sample in a study of blood T cell repertoires in COVID-19. Method: immunoSEQ multiplex PCR; TCRdb's copy keeps in-frame clones and lacks some. There are some 210,000 clones in the sample; about 91% occur only once, and under 1.5% lies in the top ten. Sequencing was carried out using peripheral blood. The receptors were sampled from a man aged 25-45 years with acute or convalescent COVID-19.

The rearrangement links TRBV2 to TRBJ2-5, with a weak D call TRBD1 (6 bases). The germline CDR1 and CDR2 sequences are SNHLY and FYNNEI. The ends were cut back, 3 bases at V and 4 bases at J, with 12 bases in the middle. This CDR3 comprises 14 residues. The CDR3 is CASSDGRGVETQYF. In nucleotides, the CDR3 is TGTGCCAGCAGTGACGGCAGGGGTGTAGAGACCCAGTACTTC.

Many counts were recorded for this clone. The chain links TRBV19 to TRBJ1-1; a weak D match, TRBD1 (5 bases). The CDR3 spans 14 residues. V gave up 3 bases and J gave up 1 base, with 9 bases separating them. Germline assignment: CDR1 LNHDA and CDR2 SQIVND (reference sequence). As DNA, the CDR3 is TGTGCCAGTAGTATCGGACATAAGAACACTGAAGCTTTCTTT. This codes for CASSIGHKNTEAFF.

The rearrangement joins TRBV5-1 to TRBJ2-1, with TRBD2 matching 10 bases. The CDR3 runs to 21 residues. Trimming removed 0 bases from V and 0 bases from J; junction bases left unmatched: 15. Germline values: CDR1 SGHRS, CDR2 YFSETQ. The CDR3, as DNA: TGCGCCAGCAGCTTGGCCGGCGGGAGCGGGGGGGGACCGAGCTCCTACAATGAGCAGTTCTTC. Its translation is CASSLAGGSGGGPSSYNEQFF.

The chain combines TRBV5-1 with TRBJ1-1; 7 nucleotides match TRBD1. With 2 bases clipped from V and 5 bases from J, the junction kept 12 bases outside the gene matches. This CDR3 spans 16 amino acids. Germline V CDR1 and CDR2: SGHRS, YFSETQ. The CDR3 nucleotides read TGCGCCAGCAGCTTAGATCAGACAGGGAGAAGGACTGAAGCTTTCTTT. This codes for CASSLDQTGRRTEAFF. The full variable domain, with the rest looked up from reference TRBV5-1 and TRBJ1-1, is KAGVTQTPRYLIKTRGQQVTLSCSPISGHRSVSWYQQTPGQGLQFLFEYFSETQRNKGNFPGRFSGRQFSNSRSEMNVSTLELGDSALYLCASSLDQTGRRTEAFFGQGTRLTVV.

This clone was seen just once. The chain employs TRBV5-1 and TRBJ2-7, with 8 bases aligning to TRBD1. The CDR3 has 14 residues. Germline CDR1 is SGHRS and CDR2 is YFSETQ. The J segment lost 5 bases and the V segment lost 4 bases, leaving 8 bases of the junction unmatched. The CDR3 sequence: CASSLDREWDEQYF. CDR3 DNA: TGCGCCAGCAGCCTGGACAGGGAGTGGGACGAGCAGTACTTC.

The rearrangement uses TRBV28 and TRBJ1-1; D gene ambiguous. V lost 5 bases and J 5 bases, leaving 15 bases between the germline ends. Germline CDR1 MDHEN, CDR2 SYDVKM. The CDR3 sequence is 14 residues long. CDR3 sequence reads: CASSLTGRWTEAFF. The CDR3 nucleotides are TGTGCCAGCAGTCTGACCGGGAGGTGGACTGAAGCTTTCTTT. Variable domain in full (rest from reference TRBV28 and TRBJ1-1): DVKVTQSSRYLVKRTGEKVFLECVQDMDHENMFWYRQDPGLGLRLIYFSYDVKMKEKGDIPEGYSVSREKKERFSLILESASTNQTSMYLCASSLTGRWTEAFFGQGTRLTVV.

This clone was seen a single time. The V gene is TRBV11-2, the J gene TRBJ2-7, with D possibly TRBD2 on 6 matching bases. The CDR3 sequence is 13 residues long. The germline V gene has CDR1 SGHAT and CDR2 FQNNGV. Between the trimmed V and J ends, which lost 3 bases and 6 bases, there was a span of 12 bases. The CDR3 reads CASSFAGTREQYF. The CDR3 nucleotides are TGTGCCAGCAGCTTTGCGGGAACCCGCGAGCAGTACTTC.

V gene TRBV5-1 combines with J gene TRBJ2-5; a possible D gene is TRBD2 (7 bases). The ends were cut back, 5 bases at V and 5 bases at J, with 16 bases in the middle. The CDR3 is 14 residues long. Germline CDR1 SGHRS, CDR2 YFSETQ. The CDR3 nucleotides read TGCGCCAGCAGAGGCCGGGGGGCCGACGAGACCCAGTACTTC. It encodes CASRGRGADETQYF.

V and J are TRBV28 and TRBJ2-7; TRBD1 agrees at 8 bases. The germline CDR1 and CDR2 sequences are MDHEN and SYDVKM. This CDR3 contains 14 residues. Trimming cost V 6 bases and J 2 bases; bases outside gene matches: 6. In DNA, the CDR3 is TGTGCCAGCAGCTACCGGGACAGGACCTACGAGCAGTACTTC. Its translation: CASSYRDRTYEQYF.

This rearrangement joins TRBV27 to TRBJ2-2; TRBD1 matches 10 bases. This CDR3 region has 16 residues. Germline trimming cut 4 bases from V and 6 bases from J; bases unmatched to any gene: 8. The germline V gene has CDR1 MNHEY and CDR2 SMNVEV (reference sequence). CDR3 DNA sequence: TGTGCCAGCAGTTCCCCTTGGACAGGGGGAGCCGGGGAGCTGTTTTTT. Its translation is CASSSPWTGGAGELFF.

The chain couples TRBV28 to TRBJ2-7; unclear D gene. Germline V lookup: CDR1 MDHEN, CDR2 SYDVKM. Trimming pared 5 bases from V and 3 bases from J, leaving 8 bases between. The CDR3 has 12 amino acids. The CDR3 is CASSPPGYEQYF. Written as DNA, the CDR3 is TGTGCCAGCAGTCCCCCCGGCTACGAGCAGTACTTC.

The rearrangement uses TRBV2 and TRBJ1-6; the match to TRBD1 covers 10 bases. Germline CDR1 is SNHLY and CDR2 is FYNNEI. J was trimmed by 9 bases and V by 7 bases; bases with no gene match: 9. The length of the CDR3 is 15 residues. The CDR3 loop reads CASMRTGGSSSPLHF. In DNA, the CDR3 is TGTGCCAGCATGAGGACAGGGGGGTCAAGTTCACCCCTCCACTTT.

The gene calls are TRBV7-9 and TRBJ1-6, with 7 bases fitting TRBD1. V lost 1 base to trimming and J lost 13 bases; unmatched junction nucleotides: 10. CDR1 SEHNR and CDR2 FQNEAQ come from the germline V gene (reference sequence). The CDR3 consists of 15 residues. CDR3 sequence: CASSLGTGLEAPLHF. In DNA, the CDR3 is TGTGCCAGCAGCTTAGGGACAGGCCTAGAGGCTCCCCTCCACTTT.